One sample yielded the 14 T cell receptor beta chains listed below, sequenced in a study of T-cell reconstitution after alpha-beta-depleted transplantation in children. During its preparation, the TCRbeta library received unique molecular identifiers. TCRdb independently ran MiXCR on the PCR reads; one entry per CDR3 protein. The sample yields fewer than 500,000 distinct CDR3 sequences, about 40% seen once. This sample comprised PBMCs, obtained before TCRalphabeta/CD19-depleted stem cell transplant. All receptors derive from a girl aged 2 to 10 with aplastic anemia, due to receive a stem cell transplant.

V gene TRBV6-2 or TRBV6-3 combines with J gene TRBJ2-5, with D possibly matching TRBD2 (6 bases). Looked up from germline, CDR1 is MNHEY and CDR2 is SVGEGT. The CDR3 totals 15 residues. Trimming removed 8 bases at V and 4 bases at J, with 20 bases between. CDR3 nucleotides: TGTGCCAGCTCCTACCTGGGGGGTTCGGGAGAGACCCAGTACTTC. Translating gives CASSYLGGSGETQYF.

This clonotype was seen repeatedly, ten times or more. The chain couples TRBV7-3 to TRBJ2-5, with D possibly TRBD1 on 6 matching bases. V was clipped by 1 base and J by 0 bases, with 9 bases between them. The V gene's germline CDR1 is SGHTA and CDR2 FQGTGA. The CDR3 has 15 residues. The CDR3 spells CASSLNGGYQETQYF. DNA of the CDR3: TGTGCCAGCAGCTTAAATGGGGGCTACCAAGAGACCCAGTACTTC.

The chain recombines TRBV5-1 with TRBJ1-2, with unresolved D. The V gene's germline CDR1 is SGHRS and CDR2 YFSETQ. CDR3 length equals 14 residues. Trimming cost V 7 bases and J 5 bases, with 18 bases left between them. CDR3 residues: CASLVPGGGYGYTF. The CDR3 DNA sequence: TGCGCCAGCTTGGTCCCGGGAGGCGGATATGGCTACACCTTC.

This clonotype was seen more than once but under ten times. This sequence joins TRBV20-1 and TRBJ2-7, with a tentative D call TRBD2 (6 bases). The CDR3 spans 15 residues. Germline CDR1 DFQATT, CDR2 SNEGSKA (reference sequence). Trimming removed 0 bases at V and 4 bases at J, with 16 bases between. The CDR3 DNA reads as TGCAGTGCTAGAGAGCGGGACGAGGGTACATACGAGCAGTACTTC. Translation gives CSARERDEGTYEQYF.

This chain joins TRBV3-1 and TRBJ2-2; D possibly corresponds to TRBD2 (6 bases). Deletions cut 1 base from V and 6 bases from J, with 12 bases between. The CDR3 loop spans 15 amino acids. The germline CDR1 and CDR2 sequences are LGHDT and YNNKEL (reference sequence). The CDR3 region has the DNA TGTGCCAGCAGCCAAGGGTTAGCGGTCCCCGGGGAGCTGTTTTTT. It specifies CASSQGLAVPGELFF.

Concerning this clonotype itself: A much larger clonotype is one base distant, so this may be a read error. The chain recombines TRBV6-4 with TRBJ2-1; TRBD2 aligns across 7 bases. The J segment lost 6 bases and the V segment lost 1 base, leaving 6 bases of the junction unmatched. Germline-derived CDR1 and CDR2 are MRHNA and SNTAGT. The CDR3 is 15 residues long. CDR3 bases: TGTGCCAGCAGTGACTTTAAGACTAGCCCCAATGAGCAGTTCTTC. Amino acid sequence: CASSDFKTSPNEQFF.

This clonotype showed up many times. The genes are TRBV27 and TRBJ2-7, with 7 nucleotides matching TRBD2. The CDR3 sequence is 14 residues long. The germline CDR1 and CDR2 sequences are MNHEY and SMNVEV (reference sequence). V lost 5 bases and J lost 4; bases outside the gene matches: 8. The CDR3 reads CASSPTSVGYEQYF. The CDR3 DNA reads as TGTGCCAGCAGTCCAACTAGCGTGGGTTACGAGCAGTACTTC.

This clonotype was counted many times. The chain employs TRBV9 and TRBJ1-2; the D is unclear. Looked up from germline, CDR1 is SGDLS and CDR2 is YYNGEE. The CDR3 sequence is 15 residues long. With 0 bases removed from V and 2 bases from J, the gap between germline ends came to 11 bases. DNA of the CDR3: TGTGCCAGCAGCGTAGCTACGGACTTAAACTATGGCTACACCTTC. Amino acids: CASSVATDLNYGYTF.

This clonotype was recorded a few times. The rearrangement joins TRBV10-3 to TRBJ2-4, with D maybe TRBD2 (5 bases). This CDR3 is 13 amino acids long. From germline, CDR1 is ENHRY and CDR2 SYGVKD. V lost 10 bases, J lost 5 bases, and 15 bases lay in between. The CDR3 loop is CATYGEGQNIQYF. Written as DNA, the CDR3 is TGTGCCACATACGGCGAGGGTCAAAACATTCAGTACTTC.

This chain joins TRBV18 and TRBJ1-6; no reliable D call. CDR3 length: 15 residues. CDR1 is KGHSH and CDR2 is LQKENI in the germline V gene. Trimming took 2 bases from V and 8 from J, leaving 13 bases between them. The CDR3 loop is CASSPLRGEDSPLHF. CDR3 nucleotides: TGTGCCAGCTCACCATTAAGAGGAGAGGATTCACCCCTCCACTTT.

This clonotype has just a few counts. The J gene is TRBJ2-7, the V gene TRBV6-5; 7 bases are a match to TRBD1. The CDR3 runs to 16 residues. Germline V gene lookup returns CDR1 MNHEY and CDR2 SVGAGI. The V and J ends lost 2 bases and 3 bases, in that order; junction bases with no gene match: 10. The CDR3 spells CASSYATGQTIYEQYF. CDR3 DNA sequence: TGTGCCAGCAGTTACGCGACGGGACAGACGATCTACGAGCAGTACTTC.

This chain links TRBV4-2 with TRBJ2-7, with unresolved D. CDR3 length: 14 residues. The germline CDR1 and CDR2 sequences are LGHNA and YNFKEQ. The V and J ends lost 0 bases and 5 bases respectively, with 11 bases between them. For the CDR3, the DNA is TGTGCCAGCAGCCAAGATTCCCCTTACGACGAGCAGTACTTC. Protein sequence: CASSQDSPYDEQYF.

The chain combines TRBV12-3 or TRBV12-4 with TRBJ2-1; D may be TRBD2 (7 bases). Trimming removed 5 bases from V and 4 bases from J, with 15 bases in between. The CDR3 covers 15 residues. CDR3 sequence reads: CASSEGDYQYNEQFF. In DNA, the CDR3 is TGTGCCAGCAGTGAGGGGGACTACCAATACAATGAGCAGTTCTTC.

This clonotype occurred many times. V usage is TRBV24-1 and J usage is TRBJ2-4; TRBD1 might be the D (5 bases). Germline V gene data show CDR1 as KGHDR and CDR2 as SFDVKD. The V end lost 5 bases, the J end lost 3 bases, and 16 bases lay between the germline ends. The CDR3 covers 16 residues. The CDR3: CATSAQGEWLKNIQYF. CDR3 sequence (DNA): TGTGCCACCAGTGCCCAGGGCGAGTGGCTCAAAAACATTCAGTACTTC.